This TCR beta chain was identified during a study of cytomegalovirus exposure and HLA in healthy donors (dated by TCRdb to about 2017). In the study overall: In an earlier analysis of some 610 of the donors, 250 to 300 Gb of sequence data and 90 million to 130 million unique TCR beta sequences from approximately 180 million T cells were reported. An early release that covered fewer than 800 HLA-typed donors contained approximately 300 gigabases of sequencing data and tens of millions of unique TCR sequences. Among the roughly 410 genotyped donors, about 85% belonged to the genetic ancestry cluster associated with self-reported Caucasian donors. The aim of the study was to test whether cataloging public T cell receptors could identify signatures of past pathogen exposure. Using immunosequencing, the study profiled T cell repertoires from 666 subjects and related those repertoires to cytomegalovirus serostatus. Besides the first cohort of approximately 670 subjects, a separate validation cohort made up of over 95 different subjects was used. High-throughput TCR immunosequencing, statistical association of individual TCRs with disease status, and machine learning were combined to predict cytomegalovirus infection status. To study patterns of TCR occurrence, a later analysis re-analyzed previously published TCR beta repertoires from under 750 donors and added high-resolution HLA genotyping. Rather than drawing on any new phenotypic data, the later analysis identified candidate immune exposures from TCR beta sequences and the way those sequences occurred across donors. An earlier analysis of around 580 of the donors used high-throughput TCR beta sequencing to judge whether each TCR beta V gene segment behaved as functional or pseudogenic. Alongside the repertoire data, information on donor age, sex, ethnicity and CMV serostatus was compiled. Genome-wide SNP genotypes for about 55% of the roughly 670 donors were used in a later genetic analysis, which treated that subset as a discovery cohort. All discovery cohort repertoires had been generated using a single sequencing platform. Both class I and class II loci were covered by HLA typing, at four-digit resolution. The number of typed donors differed by locus: about 620-630 for A, B, C, DRB1 and DQB1; 522 for DQA1; roughly 600 for DPA1; and roughly 470 for DPB1. Because of strong linkage in the cohort, roughly 5 DR-DQ haplotypes were treated as single units for association and clustering. On average, 235,054 unique TCR beta nucleotide sequences were sequenced per donor among some 420 genotyped donors of the cohort, with roughly 18% of those sequences being non-productive.

Beyond this particular receptor, the publication reports: A later analysis found that TCR association rates varied across HLA loci, with DRB1 alleles showing the most associated TCRs and HLA-C alleles the fewest. In the study, some 180 TCR beta chains were listed as associated with cytomegalovirus. A later analysis found that most CMV-associated TCR beta chains appeared HLA-restricted, with HLA associations seemingly driven largely by CMV exposure. A cluster of highly shared sequence variants was judged likely to represent a technical artifact of the sequencing pipeline. It was suggested by the authors that the approach could potentially be generalized to other disease states and immunological phenotypes. Sequencing depth was assumed to be roughly uniform across donors in the presence/absence analyses, though that assumption may not hold. In an earlier analysis of around 500 of the donors, most TCR beta V segments appeared in productive rearrangements about 90% or about 30% of the time, broadly matching IMGT annotations. Some IMGT-functional V segments, including TRBV6-2 and TRBV6-3, could not be distinguished by the 87-base-pair reads and were therefore excluded. Most TCR sequences were seen in very few donors, while some public TCRs were found in many individuals. In a later genetic analysis, a missense DCLRE1C variant was associated with V-gene and J-gene trimming of TCR beta chains, and the association was replicated in an independent cohort. Only TCR beta chains were sequenced in this cohort, and the absence of alpha or paired-chain data limited detectable features. For the cohort, immune exposure information was limited to CMV serostatus. Because counts were too low, about 18 rarely observed V segments, including chromosome 9 orphons, were excluded from the earlier analysis of 587 of the donors. Assigning TCR associations to individual alleles was difficult when HLA alleles, especially DR and DQ, strongly co-occurred. In a later analysis, HLA-associated TCR beta chains showed more clonal expansion and lower generation probabilities than non-associated chains that were equally common. A further reported finding was that TCR beta sequences accurately predicted the HLA-A and HLA-B alleles for most subjects in the first cohort. In a later analysis, several top co-occurrence clusters were reported to appear linked to parvovirus B19, influenza, CMV and Epstein-Barr virus. Compared with the roughly 670-donor mean, donors in an Asian-associated ancestry cluster had fewer N-insertions in productive TCRs, according to a later genetic analysis. Linkage disequilibrium might explain the correlated functional status among segregating V segments, but an unknown experimental factor could not be ruled out. In both the original and validation cohorts, the classifier was reported to diagnose cytomegalovirus status with high specificity and sensitivity. HLA typing was unavailable for some donors at each locus, so association tests used only the typed subset. A later analysis associated 15,000 or so TCR beta sequences with specific HLA alleles at a false discovery rate of 0.05. A few of the identified cytomegalovirus-associated TCR beta chains were confirmed in vitro to be specific for cytomegalovirus antigens.

The cohort comprised 666 healthy bone marrow donors. At the time of sampling, all cohort members were nominally healthy, though unrecorded immune exposures were likely present. Of the approximately 700 cohort members, nearly 300 had a positive CMV serostatus and 350 to 450 had a negative one, while no CMV serostatus was recorded for the donor. A peripheral blood sample was collected from each donor, and TCR beta sequencing was performed on peripheral blood mononuclear cells. Genomic DNA extraction from the blood cell samples was performed with the Qiagen DNeasy Blood Extraction Kit. Library preparation was by the immunoSEQ multiplex PCR assay. For the multiplex PCR, a mixture combining 60 forward primers for TCR Vbeta segments and 13 reverse primers for TCR Jbeta segments was used. The CDR3 region of rearranged TCR beta genes was amplified from genomic DNA by a multiplex PCR assay. The amplified TCR beta libraries were sequenced on the Illumina HiSeq System as 87-base-pair reads. In the original analysis: A later analysis counted tens of millions of unique TCR beta chains across the 500 to 850 repertoires, and some 12 million of these chains were shared by at least two donors. A nearest-neighbor algorithm error-corrected the raw reads and collapsed the reads into unique sequences, merging closely related sequences to remove PCR and sequencing errors. CDR3 sequences were aligned to IMGT reference sequences to assign V, D and J gene segments. Each retained sequence needed at least a six-nucleotide match to both a V gene segment and a J gene segment. A rearrangement was called productive if the CDR3 had no stop codons and remained in frame with V and J, and every other rearrangement was called non-productive. CDR3 was defined by IMGT convention, running from the second conserved V-encoded cysteine to the conserved J-encoded phenylalanine. The earlier analysis of 587 of the donors excluded any sequence lacking an unambiguous match to a single V gene segment. An earlier analysis of almost 600 of the donors classified V segments as functional when productive rearrangements were above 56.7% and as segregating when the standard deviation between donors was above 5%. To diagnose cytomegalovirus status from the catalog of TCR beta chain sequences, a statistical classification framework was built. V and J gene assignment, in a later analysis, came from comparing TCR nucleotide sequences with IMGT/GENE-DB human TR gene sequences. The TCRdist pipeline was used in a later analysis to assign CDR3 sequences and most-parsimonious VDJ recombination scenarios. A later analysis defined each TCR beta chain by its CDR3 amino acid sequence plus V-gene family, and excluded reads lacking a unique V-gene family. In a later analysis, some 600 highly shared, low-generation-probability nucleotide sequences were removed to address suspected cross-contamination and a sequencing artifact. In a later analysis, a clonal expansion index was calculated for each public chain from normalized within-repertoire ranks of inferred template counts. A later analysis computed generation probabilities with a VDJ recombination model fitted to out-of-frame rearrangements, and checked the results against IGoR. Hypergeometric tests were used in a later analysis to score TCR-TCR, TCR-HLA and TCR-CMV co-occurrence, with a repertoire-size bias correction applied to the TCR pairs. To estimate false discovery rates, a later analysis permuted the HLA or CMV assignments 20 times. In a later analysis, co-occurring TCRs were grouped with DBSCAN, and TCRdist sequence similarity was added when clustering was performed within HLA-allele-positive subsets. Co-occurrence clustering excluded repertoires with fewer than 30,000 or more than 120,000 public chains, plus five with anomalous nucleotide sharing. The immuneACCESS repertoire file appears here via TCRdb, limited to in-frame rearrangements. These files lack a portion of the clones; in checked studies, under half of the deficit traces to unresolved V genes, and the cause of the others is not known. Clone size and the V and J calls come from that table; the DNA yielded D and trimming. The sample data list some 70,000 clones, and over 75% of these were observed just once. 6.5% to 8% of the sample is taken by the ten largest.

The CDR1 and CDR2 encoded by the germline V gene are SGHNT and YENEEA. From the cysteine through the phenylalanine, the CDR3 covers 15 amino acids. Left in the record is the CDR3 DNA by itself, 45 bases read in frame from the first base. The V end gives up 5 bases and the J end 1 base, leaving 3 bases in the junction not matched to a gene. To note about this clone: What antigen it recognizes has not been identified. No per-base quality is available; no much larger clone lies one base away.

The sequence derives from a human donor in good health. Material for sequencing was PBMCs. The sequence joins TRBV11-3 to TRBJ2-3, with 10 bases matching TRBD2. The sequence in DNA is TGTGCCAGCAGCCCGGGGACTAGCGGCACAGATACGCAGTATTTT. The encoded protein is CASSPGTSGTDTQYF.